This T cell receptor (beta chain) was sequenced in a study of blood T cell repertoires in COVID-19 (dated by TCRdb to 2018 to 2020). Regarding the research as a whole: Samples from collaborators originated in the United States, Italy and Spain and spanned both the acute and convalescent phases of COVID-19. The prospective study material was composed of cDNA or gDNA derived from T cells, B-cell-depleted T cells, or PBMCs. Deeply sampled blood TCRbeta repertoires from subjects exposed to, actively infected with, or recovered from COVID-19 were included in the dataset. A freely available public database, intended as a resource for researchers studying the immune response to SARS-CoV-2, is where the repertoires were released. The samples were drawn from two sources: the first 160 participants of the ongoing ImmuneRACE study, and 1,200 or so subjects contributed by 6 global collaborators. The sample metadata nearly always contained a de-identified subject ID, COVID-19 status, age in years and sex. HLA class I and class II types, where available, came from metadata supplied by the sample provider rather than from assay-based typing.

The junction shows trimming of 5 bases on V and 8 bases on J, and the gene matches do not reach 6 bases of it. The CDR3, cysteine through phenylalanine, is 13 amino acids long. Left in the record is the CDR3 DNA by itself, 39 bases read in frame from the first base. The germline V gene encodes CDR1 SEHNR and CDR2 FQNEAQ (reference sequence). Collaborating institutions collected whole blood in K2EDTA tubes following their own protocols. For TCRbeta analysis, collaborator samples were shipped as frozen whole blood, as isolated PBMCs, or as DNA extracted from either sample type. This clone was observed a single time. Its antigen remains undetermined. No base-level quality is on record; no much larger clone is a single base apart. What the work shows at the level of the full study, not this receptor alone: Clinical and demographic metadata were provided uncurated, with the amount varying by source and participant.

TCRbeta CDR3 regions were amplified from genomic DNA using the immunoSEQ Assay, a bias-controlled multiplex PCR. On the study's bioinformatics: The number of nucleated cells in each sample was estimated by amplification of reference gene primers within the assay. To quantify the absolute abundance of each unique TCRbeta CDR3 rearrangement, sequence reads were collapsed and filtered. For each sample, productive Simpson clonality was calculated as the square root of Simpson's diversity index across productive rearrangements. The table was pulled from immuneACCESS by TCRdb, which kept in-frame rearrangements only. Such tables lose some clones; where checked, under half of the loss comes from unresolved V genes, and the rest has no known cause. D and trimming come from the DNA, and the V and J calls and clone size come from that table. For this sample there are about 150,000 clones; roughly 71% appear just once. Less than 4.5% of the sample goes to the ten largest clones.

Sequenced: peripheral blood. The TCR originated in a woman at least 80 years old with acute or convalescent COVID-19. Recombination linked TRBV7-9 to TRBJ1-2, with 9 bases in between that match TRBD1. The CDR3 protein is CASSRGQGNGYTF. The DNA sequence reads TGTGCCAGCAGCCGGGGACAGGGAAACGGCTACACCTTC.